This T cell receptor beta chain was identified in a study of T-cell memory formation after mild COVID-19. Turning to the study itself: The study found TCR clusters largely donor specific. Study-wide results and limits: Later expanders leaned toward CD4+, whereas clones contracting from day 15 to 85 were balanced CD4/CD8. The CD4+ clones that contracted clustered mainly within CM and EM, and the CD8+ clones concentrated in EMRA.

Using constant-segment primers, 5'RACE produced TCR alpha and TCR beta cDNA libraries carrying sample barcodes and UMIs. MiXCR, applied by TCRdb to the 5' RACE reads, yields one record per CDR3 protein. Of about 160,000 distinct CDR3 sequences listed, around 30% are singletons. Concerning this clonotype: Its antigen is currently unknown.

The sequence came from an adult woman who had mild COVID-19 (a few samples of this study predate the infection). Cell type and time point are not known. Sequencing input: PBMCs or a T cell subset sorted from them (not recorded which).

CDR3 amino acids: CASSVEGAGTSTDTQYF. In nucleotides, the CDR3 is TGTGCCAGCAGCGTAGAAGGAGCTGGGACTAGCACAGATACGCAGTATTTT. The V and J genes are TRBV9 and TRBJ2-3; the D gene is possibly TRBD2 (6 bases). The CDR3 sequence is 17 residues long. Trimming left V 0 bases short and J 0 bases short, with 14 bases between. The germline CDR1 and CDR2 sequences are SGDLS and YYNGEE. The whole variable domain, filled in from reference TRBV9 and TRBJ2-3, reads DSGVTQTPKHLITATGQRVTLRCSPRSGDLSVYWYQQSLDQGLQFLIQYYNGEERAKGNILERFSAQQFPDLHSELNLSSLELGDSALYFCASSVEGAGTSTDTQYFGPGTRLTVL.